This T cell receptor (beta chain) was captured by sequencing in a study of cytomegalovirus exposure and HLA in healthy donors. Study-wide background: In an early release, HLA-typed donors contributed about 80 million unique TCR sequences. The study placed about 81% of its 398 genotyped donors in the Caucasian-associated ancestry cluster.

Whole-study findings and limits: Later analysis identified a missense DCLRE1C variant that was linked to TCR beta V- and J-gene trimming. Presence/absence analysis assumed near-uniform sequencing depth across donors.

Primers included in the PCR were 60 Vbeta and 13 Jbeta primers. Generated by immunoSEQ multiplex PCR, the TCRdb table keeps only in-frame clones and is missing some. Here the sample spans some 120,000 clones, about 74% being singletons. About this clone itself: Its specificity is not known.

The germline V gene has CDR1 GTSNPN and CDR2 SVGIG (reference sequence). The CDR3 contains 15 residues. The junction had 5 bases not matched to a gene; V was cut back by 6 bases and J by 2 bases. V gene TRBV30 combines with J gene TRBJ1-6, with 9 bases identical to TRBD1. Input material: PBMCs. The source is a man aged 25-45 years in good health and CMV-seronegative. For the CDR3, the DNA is TGTGCCTGCCCGGGACAGGGTACCTATAATTCACCCCTCCACTTT. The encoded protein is CACPGQGTYNSPLHF. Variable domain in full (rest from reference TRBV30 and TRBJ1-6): SQTIHQWPATLVQPVGSPLSLECTVEGTSNPNLYWYRQAAGRGLQLLFYSVGIGQISSEVPQNLSASRPQDRQFILSSKKLLLSDSGFYLCACPGQGTYNSPLHFGNGTRLTVT.